This TCR beta chain was identified during a study of PD-1 blockade in classical Hodgkin lymphoma (TCRdb year 2020). Notes on the research overall: Nivolumab dosing was 3 mg/kg intravenously every 2 weeks, continuing until either disease progression or unacceptable toxicity. The study used CyTOF and TCR beta sequencing to define a peripheral blood immune signature of response to PD-1 blockade in classical Hodgkin lymphoma.

The Qiagen DNeasy kit was used to extract genomic DNA both from unsorted PBMCs and from the negatively selected CD4+ and CD8+ fractions. Amplification of TCR beta CDR3 regions was done by immunoSEQ multiplex PCR with primers that anneal to V and J segments. Amplification bias was minimized using a synthetic immune receptor repertoire, and residual bias was removed computationally after sequencing. Per the authors' processing: Repertoire diversity was quantified as the Shannon entropy index using custom Python scripts. Unsorted, CD4+ and CD8+ repertoires were analyzed separately, except for combined analyses in which CD4+ and CD8+ sequences were merged in silico. Clonal expansion was defined as at least a 2-fold frequency increase after treatment relative to C1D1, with a pseudocount of 0.5 for undetected baseline clones. Clones with 0 or 1 copy at C1D1 were defined as singleton clones, while clones with 2 or more copies were defined as non-singleton clones. Clones expanded in unsorted samples were annotated as CD4+, CD8+ or unknown by matching protein sequences in sorted samples from the same patient. Wilcoxon tests on paired samples were used to test changes in diversity from C1D1 to C4D1. TCRdb holds this immuneACCESS table with in-frame rearrangements only. Some clones are missing; in checked studies, unresolved V genes explain under half, and the rest has no known cause. V and J calls and clone size come straight from that table; D and trimming were deduced from the DNA. Recorded for this sample are over 30,000 clones; approximately 90% of them occurred a single time. The leading ten clones occupy more than 0.2% of the sample.

Trimming removed 6 bases from V and 2 bases from J; the gene matches leave 6 bases unexplained. In the germline V gene (reference sequence), CDR1 corresponds to LNHDA and CDR2 to SQIVND. The cysteine opens and the phenylalanine closes a CDR3 of 16 amino acids. Only CDR3 DNA remains: 48 bases, in frame from the first base. The time point label, read with the paper, signifies: cycle 1 day 1 (C1D1), immediately before nivolumab initiation. Relapse after autologous stem cell transplantation had occurred in all trial patients, and cohorts A, B and C were distinguished by prior brentuximab vedotin exposure. Magnetic negative selection with a Miltenyi CD4+ T cell isolation kit was used to purify CD4+ T cells from thawed PBMCs. The trial cohort included 50 to 60 patients with relapsed/refractory classical Hodgkin lymphoma, and each patient had a best overall response of complete response, partial response or progressive disease. Single-agent nivolumab was administered to trial patients in the multi-cohort phase II CheckMate 205 trial. Best overall response was determined by an independent review committee according to the 2007 International Working Group response criteria. Trial PBMCs were collected just before the start of nivolumab (C1D1) and during therapy at cycle 2 day 1 and cycle 4 day 1. Peripheral blood was collected in 8 mL Vacutainer Cell Preparation Tubes, from which PBMCs were isolated by centrifugation and then cryopreserved. Purified CD4+ and CD8+ fractions were prepared only for cases with an additional available PBMC sample. On LS columns in a quadroMACS separator, the magnetically labelled cells were depleted, and the flow-through was collected as the purified fraction.

Overall study outcomes, separate from this receptor: Baseline TCR diversity was reported to be lower in newly diagnosed patients than in healthy donors, and even lower in relapsed/refractory patients. Trial patients with a complete response had baseline diversity similar to that of newly diagnosed patients, while partial responders and progressors had significantly lower diversity. CD4+ but not CD8+ TCR diversity rose significantly by C4D1 (p=0.0027 vs p=0.16), most apparent in complete responders (p=0.02). Patients starting nivolumab less than 1 year after ASCT had lower diversity and were excluded from later analyses to avoid confounding by immune reconstitution. The study was restricted to a single clinical trial cohort, and the causes of repertoire differences, possibly disease activity or prior therapy, were left undefined.

A remark on this clone: The antigen it binds to is not known. No much larger clonotype is one base removed from it; base qualities were not supplied.

The sequence links TRBV19 to TRBJ2-3; the junction holds 12 bases that match TRBD2. Sequencing used CD4+ T cells from blood, obtained at baseline. The clonotype was recovered from a human donor with classical Hodgkin lymphoma. The base sequence is TGTGCCAGTAGCTCTGGACTAGCGGGAACCACAGATACGCAGTATTTT. This encodes CASSSGLAGTTDTQYF.